One and the same sample provided the 25 T cell receptor beta chains below, sequenced in a study of cytomegalovirus exposure and HLA in healthy donors. The PCR ran on 60 Vbeta and 13 Jbeta primers. Assay used: immunoSEQ multiplex PCR; TCRdb lists only in-frame clones, some missing. The sample contains about 190,000 clones, around nine tenths of which appear only once. Material: PBMCs. The receptors stem from a woman younger than 35 in good health and CMV-seronegative.

The gene calls are TRBV9 and TRBJ2-1, with D possibly TRBD2 on 5 matching bases. V gave up 0 bases and J gave up 7 bases, with 14 bases separating them. The CDR3 runs to 15 residues. Germline values: CDR1 SGDLS, CDR2 YYNGEE. DNA for the CDR3: TGTGCCAGCAGCGTAGCTGAGGGAGTGGCAAATGAGCAGTTCTTC. It is translated as CASSVAEGVANEQFF. The complete variable domain, with remaining parts taken from reference TRBV9 and TRBJ2-1, reads DSGVTQTPKHLITATGQRVTLRCSPRSGDLSVYWYQQSLDQGLQFLIQYYNGEERAKGNILERFSAQQFPDLHSELNLSSLELGDSALYFCASSVAEGVANEQFFGPGTRLTVL.

The chain links TRBV9 to TRBJ2-1; 10 positions match TRBD1. This CDR3 contains 16 residues. Germline values: CDR1 SGDLS, CDR2 YYNGEE. Trimming removed 3 bases from V and 8 bases from J; junction bases left unmatched: 11. CDR3 amino acids: CASSASGQGMYDEQFF. As DNA, the CDR3 is TGTGCCAGCAGCGCCTCGGGACAGGGGATGTACGATGAGCAGTTCTTC. Full variable domain (rest looked up from reference TRBV9 and TRBJ2-1): DSGVTQTPKHLITATGQRVTLRCSPRSGDLSVYWYQQSLDQGLQFLIQYYNGEERAKGNILERFSAQQFPDLHSELNLSSLELGDSALYFCASSASGQGMYDEQFFGPGTRLTVL.

The chain recombines TRBV10-3 with TRBJ2-5; 11 nucleotides align to TRBD2. CDR1 and CDR2 (germline): ENHRY, SYGVKD. The CDR3 totals 15 residues. With V trimmed by 4 bases and J by 2 bases, 3 bases remained unmatched. CDR3 in DNA: TGTGCCATCAGTGCGGTAGCGGGGGGGCAAGAGACCCAGTACTTC. The encoded protein is CAISAVAGGQETQYF.

The J gene is TRBJ2-2, the V gene TRBV4-3; 9 positions match TRBD2. Trimming removed 4 bases from V and 3 bases from J; junction bases left unmatched: 3. This CDR3 is 15 amino acids long. Germline V gives CDR1 LGHNA, CDR2 YSLEER. The chain's CDR3 is CASSPWTSDTGELFF. The CDR3 DNA reads as TGCGCCAGCAGCCCTTGGACTAGCGACACCGGGGAGCTGTTTTTT.

This clone appeared a few times. The V gene is TRBV6-5, the J gene TRBJ1-1; no definite D call. Germline assignment: CDR1 MNHEY and CDR2 SVGAGI. The CDR3 consists of 11 residues. V lost 2 bases, J lost 8 bases, and 6 bases lay in between. CDR3 bases: TGTGCCAGCAGTTACATCGGGGAAGCTTTCTTT. Translating it yields CASSYIGEAFF.

This clone has only one observation. The chain links TRBV19 to TRBJ1-5, with a possible D match to TRBD1 (5 bases). V lost 5 bases and J 7 bases, leaving 18 bases between the germline ends. The CDR3 length is 15 residues. Germline V gene data show CDR1 as LNHDA and CDR2 as SQIVND (reference sequence). This CDR3 reads CASSGLQRGGQPQHF. The CDR3 bases are TGTGCCAGTAGTGGTTTGCAAAGGGGAGGACAGCCCCAGCATTTT.

This clone was seen only a few times. The rearrangement links TRBV4-1 to TRBJ2-7, with 11 positions matching TRBD2. Looked up from germline, CDR1 is MGHRA and CDR2 is YSYEKL. J gave up 6 bases and V 0 bases, and 7 bases lay outside the gene matches. The CDR3 consists of 16 residues. CDR3 residues: CASSQELAGVRIEQYF. The CDR3 DNA sequence: TGCGCCAGCAGCCAAGAACTAGCGGGAGTTCGAATCGAGCAGTACTTC.

The rearrangement links TRBV19 to TRBJ1-2; D might be TRBD1 (5 bases). CDR1 is LNHDA and CDR2 is SQIVND in the germline V gene (reference sequence). Trimming cost V 1 base and J 8 bases, with 11 bases left between them. The CDR3 has 13 residues. The CDR3 DNA reads TGTGCCAGTAGTATAGCGGGGGGAGGGGGCTACACCTTC. It encodes CASSIAGGGGYTF.

This chain uses TRBV6-1 with TRBJ2-6; 8 nucleotides match TRBD1. V was clipped by 4 bases and J by 4 bases; unmatched bases: 3. Germline CDR1 reads MNHNS; CDR2 reads SASEGT. This CDR3 contains 15 residues. CDR3 nucleotide sequence: TGTGCCAGCAGTGGGACAGGGATCGGGGCCAACGTCCTGACTTTC. Translating gives CASSGTGIGANVLTF.

The CDR3 coding sequence is TGTGCCAGCAGCGTAAGCGGTCACACTGAAGCTTTCTTT. Translated: CASSVSGHTEAFF. This chain joins TRBV9 and TRBJ1-1; D is unclear. The CDR3 runs to 13 residues. Germline assignment: CDR1 SGDLS and CDR2 YYNGEE. V dropped 1 base and J dropped 3 bases, with 7 bases sitting between them.

This chain joins TRBV7-9 and TRBJ1-4; D may be TRBD1 (5 bases). Germline V gives CDR1 SEHNR, CDR2 FQNEAQ (reference sequence). V lost 1 base to trimming and J lost 8 bases, with 17 bases between them. The CDR3 is 16 residues long. CDR3 sequence (DNA): TGTGCCAGCAGCTTAGGGGGGGTCACGTTTCACGAAAAACTGTTTTTT. Amino acid sequence: CASSLGGVTFHEKLFF.

The rearrangement uses TRBV6-4 and TRBJ2-3; weak D call: TRBD2 (5 bases). The CDR3 runs to 14 residues. Germline V gene sequence: CDR1 MRHNA, CDR2 SNTAGT. V was pared by 7 bases and J by 3 bases, with 14 bases between. This CDR3 reads CASKPDGETDTQYF. The CDR3 nucleotides are TGTGCCAGCAAACCCGACGGGGAAACAGATACGCAGTATTTT.

This clone was observed a single time. J is TRBJ2-7 and V is TRBV18; D possibly corresponds to TRBD2 (5 bases). The CDR3 is 15 residues long. Per the germline V gene, CDR1 is KGHSH and CDR2 is LQKENI. Trimming shortened V by 2 bases and J by 3 bases, and 14 bases separated the two germline ends. CDR3 residues: CASSPGSSLLYEQYF. The CDR3 coding sequence is TGTGCCAGCTCACCAGGGAGCTCTCTACTCTACGAGCAGTACTTC.

This clone is a singleton in its sample. The rearrangement uses TRBV7-8 and TRBJ2-7; the match to TRBD2 covers 11 bases. V was pared by 5 bases and J by 2 bases, with 5 bases of the junction left unmatched. CDR1 SGHVS and CDR2 FQNEAQ come from the germline V gene. The CDR3 extends over 15 amino acids. The CDR3 sequence: CASSTLAGAPYEQYF. The DNA of the CDR3 is TGTGCCAGCAGCACACTAGCGGGAGCCCCCTACGAGCAGTACTTC.

V usage is TRBV5-6 and J usage is TRBJ1-2; 10 bases are a match to TRBD1. Germline V gene lookup returns CDR1 SGHDT and CDR2 YYEEEE. J was trimmed by 0 bases and V by 0 bases; bases with no gene match: 5. CDR3 length equals 17 residues. Written as DNA, the CDR3 is TGTGCCAGCAGCTTGGAGACGGACAGGGGGTCTAACTATGGCTACACCTTC. Translating it yields CASSLETDRGSNYGYTF. Looking up the rest from reference TRBV5-6 and TRBJ1-2 gives the full variable domain: DAGVTQSPTHLIKTRGQQVTLRCSPKSGHDTVSWYQQALGQGPQFIFQYYEEEERQRGNFPDRFSGHQFPNYSSELNVNALLLGDSALYLCASSLETDRGSNYGYTFGSGTRLTVV.

This clone was found once. The chain recombines TRBV7-9 with TRBJ2-1; 14 bases are shared with TRBD2. Germline CDR1 reads SEHNR; CDR2 reads FQNEAQ (reference sequence). The CDR3 length is 16 residues. The V segment lost 5 bases and the J segment 5 bases; nucleotides outside the gene matches: 5. The CDR3: CASSPGTSGGHNEQFF. As DNA, the CDR3 is TGTGCCAGCAGCCCGGGGACTAGCGGGGGACACAATGAGCAGTTCTTC.

The chain joins TRBV5-1 to TRBJ1-1, with D perhaps matching TRBD1 (6 bases). Trimming removed 2 bases from V and 8 bases from J, with 7 bases in between. Germline V gene data show CDR1 as SGHRS and CDR2 as YFSETQ. This CDR3 has 11 residues. In DNA, the CDR3 is TGCGCCAGCAGCTTTGGGACAGAAGCTTTCTTT. This encodes CASSFGTEAFF.

The rearrangement uses TRBV5-4 and TRBJ2-3, with D perhaps matching TRBD1 (6 bases). Trimming shortened V by 0 bases and J by 5 bases, and 10 bases separated the two germline ends. This CDR3 has 14 residues. Germline V lookup: CDR1 SGHNT, CDR2 YYREEE (reference sequence). This CDR3 is CASSLEGGRDTQYF. The CDR3 bases are TGTGCCAGCAGCTTGGAAGGGGGTAGAGATACGCAGTATTTT.

This chain links TRBV5-4 with TRBJ1-1, with D possibly being TRBD1 (5 bases). Germline loops: CDR1 SGHNT, CDR2 YYREEE (reference sequence). The V end lost 1 base, the J end lost 3 bases, and 16 bases lay between the germline ends. CDR3 length: 16 amino acids. CDR3 nucleotides: TGTGCCAGCAGCTTGAAAACAGGCGGTGGGGACACTGAAGCTTTCTTT. Protein: CASSLKTGGGDTEAFF.

This clone has just one count. The V call is TRBV30, the J call TRBJ1-3; 7 bases are shared with TRBD1. Germline V gene data show CDR1 as GTSNPN and CDR2 as SVGIG (reference sequence). V lost 5 bases, J lost 3 bases, and 7 bases stayed unmatched. CDR3 length: 14 residues. The CDR3 DNA is TGTGCCTGGCAACAGGGGAGTAGTGGAAACACCATATATTTT. The encoded protein is CAWQQGSSGNTIYF.

The rearrangement uses TRBV30 and TRBJ1-3; TRBD1 aligns across 8 bases. J was trimmed by 4 bases and V by 2 bases; bases with no gene match: 7. Germline V gene sequence: CDR1 GTSNPN, CDR2 SVGIG (reference sequence). The CDR3 loop spans 15 amino acids. The CDR3 spells CAWSSGGVSGNTIYF. The CDR3 DNA sequence: TGTGCCTGGAGTTCAGGGGGCGTATCGGGAAACACCATATATTTT.

CDR3 loop: CASSTTNTGELFF. For the CDR3, the DNA is TGTGCCAGCAGTACTACGAACACCGGGGAGCTGTTTTTT. The chain carries TRBV6-5 and TRBJ2-2; D gene unclear. Germline V gene lookup returns CDR1 MNHEY and CDR2 SVGAGI. V was cut by 5 bases and J by 0 bases, with 4 bases left in between. The CDR3 spans 13 residues.

This clone was detected a few times. The rearrangement links TRBV2 to TRBJ2-1; D is uncertain. With 6 bases removed from V and 10 bases from J, the gap between germline ends came to 7 bases. The CDR3 contains 10 residues. Germline V CDR1 and CDR2: SNHLY, FYNNEI. CDR3 nucleotides: TGTGCCAGCAGCCTTCTGGAGCAGTTCTTC. Translated: CASSLLEQFF.

The J gene is TRBJ2-3, the V gene TRBV7-9; TRBD2 aligns across 14 bases. After removal of 5 bases from V and 5 bases from J, the junction contained 3 bases not matched to a gene. Germline V gene sequence: CDR1 SEHNR, CDR2 FQNEAQ (reference sequence). This CDR3 region has 15 residues. The CDR3 DNA follows: TGTGCCAGCAGCCCCGGGACTAGCGGGGGAGATACGCAGTATTTT. It specifies CASSPGTSGGDTQYF.

The table lists this clone with a count of one. J is TRBJ2-7 and V is TRBV28; D perhaps matches TRBD1 (5 bases). V was shortened by 11 bases and J by 7 bases, with 21 bases between the two germline ends. Germline V CDR1 and CDR2: MDHEN, SYDVKM. This CDR3 has 13 residues. The CDR3 DNA sequence: TGTGCCTGCCTTAGCAGGGCCCTACTTGAGCAGTACTTC. Translating gives CACLSRALLEQYF.